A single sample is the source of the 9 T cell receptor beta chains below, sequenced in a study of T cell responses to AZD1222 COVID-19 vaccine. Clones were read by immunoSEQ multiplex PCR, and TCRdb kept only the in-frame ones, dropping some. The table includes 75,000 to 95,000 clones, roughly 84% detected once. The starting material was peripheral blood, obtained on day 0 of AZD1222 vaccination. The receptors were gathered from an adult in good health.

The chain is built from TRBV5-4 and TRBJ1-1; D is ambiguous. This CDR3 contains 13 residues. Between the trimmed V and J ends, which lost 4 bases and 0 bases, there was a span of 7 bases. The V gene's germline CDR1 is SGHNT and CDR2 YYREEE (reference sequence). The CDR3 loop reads CASSPQMNTEAFF. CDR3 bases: TGTGCCAGCAGCCCACAGATGAACACTGAAGCTTTCTTT.

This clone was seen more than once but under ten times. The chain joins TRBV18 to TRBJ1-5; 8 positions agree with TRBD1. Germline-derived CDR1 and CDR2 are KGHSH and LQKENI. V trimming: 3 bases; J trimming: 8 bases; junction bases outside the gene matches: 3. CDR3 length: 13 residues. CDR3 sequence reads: CASSPTGDEPQHF. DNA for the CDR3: TGTGCCAGCTCACCGACAGGGGATGAGCCCCAGCATTTT.

CDR3 loop: CATSGTNNYGYTF. The CDR3 DNA sequence: TGTGCCACCTCGGGAACTAATAACTATGGCTACACCTTC. This rearrangement joins TRBV10-3 to TRBJ1-2; D not resolved. V dropped 10 bases and J dropped 1 base, with 13 bases sitting between them. The CDR3 runs to 13 residues. Germline assignment: CDR1 ENHRY and CDR2 SYGVKD.

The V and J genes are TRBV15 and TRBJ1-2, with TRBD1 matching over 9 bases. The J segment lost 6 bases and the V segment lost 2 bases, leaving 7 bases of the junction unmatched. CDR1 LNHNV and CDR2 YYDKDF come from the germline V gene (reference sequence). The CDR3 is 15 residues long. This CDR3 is CATSRPSDRGDGYTF. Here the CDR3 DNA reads TGTGCCACCAGCAGACCCTCGGACAGGGGAGATGGCTACACCTTC.

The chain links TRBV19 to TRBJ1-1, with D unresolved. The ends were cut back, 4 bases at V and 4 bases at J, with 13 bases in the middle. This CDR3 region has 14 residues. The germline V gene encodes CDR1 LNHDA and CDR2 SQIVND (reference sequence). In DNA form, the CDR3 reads TGTGCCAGTAGTAATGCGGGTTTGGGCACTGAAGCTTTCTTT. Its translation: CASSNAGLGTEAFF.

The CDR3, as DNA: TGTGCCAGCAGCTTCCCCAGGACAGGGGACACCGGGGAGCTGTTTTTT. Its translation is CASSFPRTGDTGELFF. The genes are TRBV7-9 and TRBJ2-2, with 9 bases fitting TRBD1. The CDR3 contains 16 residues. J gave up 3 bases and V 3 bases, and 5 bases lay outside the gene matches. Germline V gene lookup returns CDR1 SEHNR and CDR2 FQNEAQ (reference sequence).

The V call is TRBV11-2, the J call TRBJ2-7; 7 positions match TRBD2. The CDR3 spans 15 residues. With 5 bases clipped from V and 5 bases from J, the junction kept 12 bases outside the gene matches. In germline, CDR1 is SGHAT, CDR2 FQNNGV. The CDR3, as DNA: TGTGCCAGCAGCCGCCAGGTAACTAGCGTCCACGAGCAGTACTTC. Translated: CASSRQVTSVHEQYF.

For the CDR3, the DNA is TGTGCCAGCAGCCGCGACAGGGCCGGAAACACCATATATTTT. It specifies CASSRDRAGNTIYF. V usage is TRBV9 and J usage is TRBJ1-3; 7 bases are shared with TRBD1. Per germline, CDR1 SGDLS and CDR2 YYNGEE. V shed 4 bases, J shed 4 bases, and the junction held 5 bases outside the gene matches. CDR3 length equals 14 residues.

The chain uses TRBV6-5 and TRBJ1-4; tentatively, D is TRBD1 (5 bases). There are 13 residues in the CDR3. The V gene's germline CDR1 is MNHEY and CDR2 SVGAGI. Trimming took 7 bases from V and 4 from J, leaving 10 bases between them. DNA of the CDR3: TGTGCCAGCACCCAGGGTGGTAATGAAAAACTGTTTTTT. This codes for CASTQGGNEKLFF.